The present TCR beta chain was sequenced within a study of cytomegalovirus exposure and HLA in healthy donors. For this clone: Antigen unknown.

Points from the study as a whole: Data from an earlier analysis indicated that most TCR beta V segments were productive either about 87% or about 30% of the time.

CDR3 length equals 12 residues. Trimming cost V 2 bases and J 5 bases, with 8 bases left between them. Germline V lookup: CDR1 GTSNPN, CDR2 SVGIG (reference sequence). In the PCR, 60 Vbeta and 13 Jbeta primers were used. Using immunoSEQ multiplex PCR, the repertoire was profiled, and TCRdb retains in-frame clones only, with some absent. The specimen's table records about 67,000 clones. This receptor was obtained from a boy aged 5-17 years in good health and CMV-seronegative. What was sequenced was PBMCs. This sequence joins TRBV30 and TRBJ2-3, with a tentative D call TRBD2 (5 bases). As DNA, the CDR3 is TGTGCCTGGAGTCCGGGGATAGATACGCAGTATTTT. It specifies CAWSPGIDTQYF.